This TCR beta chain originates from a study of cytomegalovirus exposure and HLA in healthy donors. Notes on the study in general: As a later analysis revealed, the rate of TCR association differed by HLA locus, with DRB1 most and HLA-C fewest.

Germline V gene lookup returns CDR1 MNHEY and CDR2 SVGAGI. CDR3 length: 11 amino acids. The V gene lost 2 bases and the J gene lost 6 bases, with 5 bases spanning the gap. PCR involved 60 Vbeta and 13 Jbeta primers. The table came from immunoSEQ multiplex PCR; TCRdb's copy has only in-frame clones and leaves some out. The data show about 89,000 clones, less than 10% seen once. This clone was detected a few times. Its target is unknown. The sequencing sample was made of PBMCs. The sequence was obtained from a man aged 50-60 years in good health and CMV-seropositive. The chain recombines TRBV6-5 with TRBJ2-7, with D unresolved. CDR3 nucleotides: TGTGCCAGCAGTTACCTCTTCGAGCAGTACTTC. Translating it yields CASSYLFEQYF.